The 10 T cell receptor beta chains listed next were all sequenced from one sample in a study of blood T cells in healthy people across ages. Primed by a sample-barcoded 5' primer and a J-beta primer mix, a second PCR proceeded for roughly 7 to 11 cycles. TCRdb reanalysed the 5' RACE reads using MiXCR and keeps one entry per CDR3 protein. The sample comprises around 1,500,000 distinct CDR3 sequences, 28% of which are singletons, and 6.5% to 8.5% rests with the top ten. Sequenced material: blood. The receptors here all came from a woman aged 25-40 years in good health.

The chain couples TRBV30 to TRBJ1-1; no definite D call. Germline V CDR1 and CDR2: GTSNPN, SVGIG (reference sequence). The CDR3 contains 13 residues. V lost 5 bases and J 1 base, leaving 11 bases between the germline ends. CDR3 DNA sequence: TGTGCCTGGCAGGAGGCCACGAACACTGAAGCTTTCTTT. Translation gives CAWQEATNTEAFF.

This clonotype was observed a handful of times. The chain couples TRBV2 to TRBJ2-3, with 7 nucleotides matching TRBD2. Losses at the gene ends were 1 base for V and 3 bases for J; bases not matched to a gene: 4. CDR3 length: 15 residues. Germline CDR1 SNHLY, CDR2 FYNNEI. CDR3 in DNA: TGTGCCAGCAGTGAAGAGGCGGGAGTGACAGATACGCAGTATTTT. This sequence encodes CASSEEAGVTDTQYF.

This chain links TRBV5-5 with TRBJ2-2; 8 bases are shared with TRBD1. Germline trimming cut 1 base from V and 0 bases from J; bases unmatched to any gene: 2. The germline V gene encodes CDR1 SGHKS and CDR2 YYEKEE (reference sequence). This CDR3 is 16 amino acids long. CDR3 bases: TGTGCCAGCAGCTTGTGGACAGGGACGAACACCGGGGAGCTGTTTTTT. It encodes CASSLWTGTNTGELFF.

A few counts support this clonotype. The chain couples TRBV10-3 to TRBJ2-3; 9 bases line up with TRBD1. CDR1 and CDR2 (germline): ENHRY, SYGVKD. The CDR3 has 17 amino acids. V shed 3 bases, J shed 1 base, and the junction held 8 bases outside the gene matches. The CDR3 nucleotides read TGTGCCATCAGTGACCCCACCGACAGGGGGGGCACAGATACGCAGTATTTT. Translated, it gives CAISDPTDRGGTDTQYF.

V gene TRBV6-1 combines with J gene TRBJ2-3; D uncertain. CDR1 and CDR2 from the germline V gene are MNHNS and SASEGT. The germline V and J ends were trimmed by 3 bases and 0 bases, with 10 bases remaining between them. This CDR3 has 15 amino acids. CDR3 DNA sequence: TGTGCCAGCAGTGACGCCAATAATAGCACAGATACGCAGTATTTT. It yields the protein CASSDANNSTDTQYF.

This clonotype was found a few times. The chain has TRBV9 and TRBJ2-2; D may correspond to TRBD1 or TRBD2 (5 bases each). Germline values: CDR1 SGDLS, CDR2 YYNGEE. The CDR3 is made up of 13 amino acids. The V end was cut by 2 bases, the J end by 7 bases, with 9 bases between. The CDR3 region is CASSVEGIGELFF. The CDR3 nucleotides read TGTGCCAGCAGCGTTGAGGGGATCGGGGAGCTGTTTTTT.

This clonotype has more than one count but fewer than ten. V usage is TRBV10-3 and J usage is TRBJ1-5; D gene uncertain. Germline assignment: CDR1 ENHRY and CDR2 SYGVKD. Trimming stripped 3 bases from V and 1 base from J, with 10 bases between. The CDR3 spans 15 residues. Here the CDR3 DNA reads TGTGCCATCAGTGACCCCGCGCAGAGCAATCAGCCCCAGCATTTT. This gives the protein CAISDPAQSNQPQHF.

This clonotype was seen a handful of times. The chain uses TRBV7-2 and TRBJ2-7; 10 bases align to TRBD2. Germline CDR1 reads SGHTA; CDR2 reads FQGNSA. The CDR3 runs to 16 residues. V was pared by 4 bases and J by 0 bases, with 6 bases of the junction left unmatched. The CDR3 region is CASSSNLAGASYEQYF. The CDR3 DNA reads as TGTGCCAGCAGCTCAAATCTAGCGGGGGCCTCCTACGAGCAGTACTTC.

Here the CDR3 DNA reads TGTGCCAGCAGCGGAGGACTAGATGAGCAGTTCTTC. Its protein product is CASSGGLDEQFF. This chain uses TRBV11-3 with TRBJ2-1, with TRBD2 matching 7 bases. Germline values: CDR1 SGHNT, CDR2 YENEEA. J gave up 8 bases and V 5 bases, and 3 bases lay outside the gene matches. This CDR3 has 12 residues.

The J gene is TRBJ1-2, the V gene TRBV14; unclear D gene. V was shortened by 2 bases and J by 7 bases, with 11 bases between the two germline ends. The germline gives CDR1 SGHDN, CDR2 FVKESK. This CDR3 has 13 residues. The CDR3 DNA reads TGTGCCAGCAGCCAATTTTTCAGTAGTGGCTACACCTTC. Translated, it gives CASSQFFSSGYTF. The full variable domain, its missing parts supplied by reference TRBV14 and TRBJ1-2, is EAGVTQFPSHSVIEKGQTVTLRCDPISGHDNLYWYRRVMGKEIKFLLHFVKESKQDESGMPNNRFLAERTGGTYSTLKVQPAELEDSGVYFCASSQFFSSGYTFGSGTRLTVV.